Listed here is a single TCR beta chain. Its antigen is still unknown. Repertoires were generated with immunoSEQ multiplex PCR, while TCRdb's copy carries only in-frame clones and drops some. The table has some 290,000 clones, roughly 87% seen once. CDR1 SGHTA and CDR2 FQGNSA come from the germline V gene. V dropped 1 base and J dropped 2 bases, with 13 bases sitting between them. There are 16 residues in the CDR3. This sample is drawn from a study of cytomegalovirus exposure and HLA in healthy donors. Findings and caveats of the study: Within the 120 or so validation repertoires, first-cohort TCR clusters tended to co-occur, according to a later analysis.

This receptor was taken from a man younger than 45 in good health and CMV-seronegative. Sequencing used PBMCs. The gene calls are TRBV7-2 and TRBJ2-3, with D perhaps TRBD2 (6 bases). As DNA, the CDR3 is TGTGCCAGCAGCTTAGAGGCGCTAGCGCCCACAGATACGCAGTATTTT. Its protein product is CASSLEALAPTDTQYF.